This T cell receptor beta chain was profiled in a study of glioma-infiltrating T cells. Germline V lookup: CDR1 DFQATT, CDR2 SNEGSKA (reference sequence). The CDR3 runs to 15 residues. V was pared by 3 bases and J by 2 bases, with 14 bases between. The iRepertoire nested amplicon-rescue multiplex PCR amplified TCR alpha and beta CDR3s from RNA. TCRdb re-derived calls from the multiplex PCR reads in MiXCR, one entry per CDR3 protein. The sample records about 380,000 distinct CDR3 sequences, 41% being singletons. Details on this clonotype: This could be a read error, since a much larger clone is one nucleotide away.

The chain links TRBV20-1 to TRBJ2-1; D might be TRBD2 (5 bases). The receptor was isolated from a human donor with low-grade glioma or glioblastoma, undergoing nonglioma brain surgery, or in good health (not recorded which). Sequencing input: glioma tissue, nonneoplastic brain tissue, or PBMCs (not recorded which). DNA for the CDR3: TGCAGTGCTAGTCTAGCCCGAGTCACCTACAATGAGCAGTTCTTC. Translation gives CSASLARVTYNEQFF.